Here is one T cell receptor beta chain with its context. No cognate antigen has been identified for it. Qualities for individual bases were not recorded, and no much larger clone is one base off. The source of the sample is a study of cytomegalovirus exposure and HLA in healthy donors (dated by TCRdb to about 2017). Describing the broader study: In an earlier analysis of 587 of the donors, 250 to 350 Gb of sequence data and about 110 million unique TCR beta sequences from 150 million to 200 million T cells were reported. An early release that covered roughly 600 HLA-typed donors contained approximately 300 gigabases of sequencing data and 80 million or so unique TCR sequences. Of the roughly 400 genotyped donors, 65% to 90% were placed in the genetic ancestry cluster associated with self-reported Caucasian donors. The study was designed to test whether signatures of past pathogen exposure could be identified by cataloging public T cell receptors. The study used immunosequencing to profile the T cell repertoires of approximately 640 subjects and linked those repertoires to cytomegalovirus serostatus. Besides the first cohort of about 730 subjects, a separate validation cohort made up of 120 or so different subjects was used. To predict cytomegalovirus infection status, the study brought together high-throughput TCR immunosequencing, statistical association of individual TCRs with disease status, and machine learning. A later analysis re-analyzed previously published TCR beta repertoires from about 730 donors and added high-resolution HLA genotyping to study TCR occurrence patterns. The later analysis used no new phenotypic data to find candidate immune exposures, relying instead on TCR beta sequences and their occurrence across donors. To decide whether each TCR beta V gene segment behaved as functional or pseudogenic, an earlier analysis of some 570 of the donors relied on high-throughput TCR beta sequencing. Donor age, sex, ethnicity and CMV serostatus were collected together with the repertoire data. A later genetic analysis took genome-wide SNP genotypes for about 60% of the roughly 670 donors and used that subset as a discovery cohort. Every repertoire in the discovery cohort had been generated on one and the same sequencing platform. Class I and class II HLA loci were covered by the typing at four-digit resolution. The number of typed donors differed by locus: about 629-630 for A, B, C, DRB1 and DQB1; 500 to 550 for DQA1; approximately 610 for DPA1; and 450 to 480 for DPB1. Several DR-DQ haplotypes were handled as single units for association and clustering, since linkage in the cohort was strong. On average, roughly 250,000 unique TCR beta nucleotide sequences were sequenced per donor among some 420 genotyped donors of the cohort, with roughly 20% of those sequences being non-productive.

Spanning cysteine to phenylalanine, the CDR3 consists of 15 amino acids. The retained sequence is limited to the CDR3, 45 bases, with the frame set at the first base. The full study reports these points: When HLA alleles, especially DR and DQ, strongly co-occurred, TCR associations were difficult to assign to individual alleles. In a later analysis, several top co-occurrence clusters were reported to appear linked to parvovirus B19, influenza, CMV and Epstein-Barr virus. Some IMGT-functional V segments, including TRBV6-2 and TRBV6-3, could not be distinguished by the 87-base-pair reads and were therefore excluded. According to a later analysis, TCR association rates differed among HLA loci, with DRB1 alleles showing the most associated TCRs and HLA-C alleles showing the fewest. At a false discovery rate of 0.05, a later analysis linked 15,000 to 20,000 TCR beta sequences to specific HLA alleles. An association between a missense DCLRE1C variant and V-gene and J-gene trimming of TCR beta chains was found in a later genetic analysis and replicated in an independent cohort. Broadly in line with IMGT annotations, most TCR beta V segments showed up in productive rearrangements about 87% or about 30% of the time in an earlier analysis of approximately 640 of the donors. Approximately 18 rarely observed V segments, including chromosome 9 orphons, were excluded from the earlier analysis of a few hundred of the donors because counts were too low. It was suggested by the authors that the approach could potentially be generalized to other disease states and immunological phenotypes. Only TCR beta chains were sequenced in this cohort, and the absence of alpha or paired-chain data limited detectable features. Because HLA typing was unavailable for some donors at each locus, only the typed subset was used in association tests. While some public TCRs were present in many individuals, most TCR sequences turned up only very rarely across donors. The classifier was reported to diagnose cytomegalovirus status with high specificity and sensitivity in both the original cohort and the validation cohort. In vitro tests confirmed that a few of the cytomegalovirus-associated TCR beta chains recognize cytomegalovirus antigens. Roughly uniform sequencing depth across donors was assumed in presence/absence analyses, although this assumption may not hold. A further reported finding was that TCR beta sequences accurately predicted the HLA-A and HLA-B alleles for most subjects in the first cohort. A later analysis found that most CMV-associated TCR beta chains appeared HLA-restricted, with HLA associations seemingly driven largely by CMV exposure. A later analysis found that HLA-associated TCR beta chains were more clonally expanded and had lower generation probabilities than equally common non-associated chains. The only immune exposure information available for the cohort was CMV serostatus. The study gave a list of around 170 TCR beta chains associated with cytomegalovirus. Correlated functional status among segregating V segments might be attributable to linkage disequilibrium, but an unknown experimental factor could not be ruled out. According to a later genetic analysis, donors in an Asian-associated ancestry cluster had fewer N-insertions in productive TCRs than the approximately 670-donor mean. A cluster of highly shared sequence variants was judged likely to be a technical artifact of the sequencing pipeline.

The cohort was made up of approximately 700 healthy bone marrow donors. Cohort members were all nominally healthy when sampled, although unrecorded immune exposures were likely present. The donor tested CMV seropositive and was one of the 289 seropositive cohort members. A peripheral blood sample was collected from each donor, and TCR beta sequencing was performed on peripheral blood mononuclear cells. Genomic DNA was extracted from the blood cell samples with the Qiagen DNeasy Blood Extraction Kit. Library preparation used the immunoSEQ multiplex PCR assay. For the multiplex PCR, a mixture combining 60 forward primers for TCR Vbeta segments and 13 reverse primers for TCR Jbeta segments was used. The CDR3 region of rearranged TCR beta genes was amplified from genomic DNA with a multiplex PCR assay. On the Illumina HiSeq System, the amplified TCR beta libraries were sequenced as 87-base-pair reads. The original pipeline was this. In a later analysis, 70 million to 95 million unique TCR beta chains were counted across the approximately 670 repertoires, and roughly 10 million of these chains were shared by at least two donors. Raw reads were error-corrected and collapsed into unique sequences by a nearest-neighbor algorithm in which closely related sequences were merged to remove PCR and sequencing errors. V, D and J gene segments were assigned by aligning CDR3 sequences to IMGT reference sequences. For a sequence to be retained, a match of at least six nucleotides was required to both a V gene segment and a J gene segment. Rearrangements were called productive when the CDR3 lacked stop codons and stayed in frame with V and J; all others were non-productive. Following IMGT convention, CDR3 was defined as the stretch from the second conserved V-encoded cysteine to the conserved J-encoded phenylalanine. In an earlier analysis of around 570 of the donors, sequences lacking an unambiguous match to a single V gene segment were excluded. An earlier analysis of around 600 of the donors classified V segments as functional when productive rearrangements were above 56.7% and as segregating when the standard deviation between donors was above 5%. To diagnose cytomegalovirus status from the catalog of TCR beta chain sequences, a statistical classification framework was built. V and J gene assignment, in a later analysis, came from comparing TCR nucleotide sequences with IMGT/GENE-DB human TR gene sequences. The TCRdist pipeline was used in a later analysis to assign CDR3 sequences and most-parsimonious VDJ recombination scenarios. In a later analysis, each TCR beta chain was defined by its CDR3 amino acid sequence together with its V-gene family, and reads lacking a unique V-gene family were excluded. A later analysis removed 500 to 600 highly shared, low-generation-probability nucleotide sequences to deal with suspected cross-contamination and a sequencing artifact. In a later analysis, a clonal expansion index for each public chain was calculated from normalized within-repertoire ranks of inferred template counts. Generation probabilities in a later analysis came from a VDJ recombination model fitted to out-of-frame rearrangements, and those results were checked against IGoR. In a later analysis, TCR-TCR, TCR-HLA and TCR-CMV co-occurrence was scored with hypergeometric tests, and a repertoire-size bias correction was applied to TCR pairs. False discovery rates were estimated in a later analysis by permuting HLA or CMV assignments 20 times. In a later analysis, co-occurring TCRs were grouped using DBSCAN, with TCRdist sequence similarity added in when clustering inside HLA-allele-positive subsets. Co-occurrence clustering excluded repertoires with fewer than 30,000 or more than 120,000 public chains, plus five with anomalous nucleotide sharing. Not all clones reach the TCRdb copy of this immuneACCESS table, which keeps in-frame sequences only. Checked studies attribute under half of the gap to unresolved V genes and leave the rest unexplained. V and J calls and clone size are given by that table; D and trimming were obtained from the DNA. For this sample there are 200,000 or so clones; around 86% appear just once. The ten most abundant clones make up 6.3% of the sample.

This receptor was identified in a man aged 35 to 55 in good health and CMV-seropositive. The chain couples TRBV21-1 to TRBJ1-1. TRBV21-1 constitutes a pseudogene. The sample was PBMCs. The DNA reads as follows: TGTGCCAGCAGCAACGTAAGGAGGGGCGGCACTGAAGCTTTCTTT. It encodes CASSNVRRGGTEAFF.